Below, 11 T cell receptor beta chains from the same sample are listed, as sequenced in a study of OX40 agonist ivuxolimab in advanced cancers. Sequencing was performed with immunoSEQ multiplex PCR; in TCRdb, only in-frame clones are kept and a portion is missing. The sample yields approximately 60,000 clones, around 85% seen once. Material: CD4+ or CD8+ T cells sorted from blood, obtained in a trial of the OX40 agonist ivuxolimab. These receptors were obtained from an adult with an advanced solid tumor such as melanoma, head and neck, liver or kidney cancer.

The chain links TRBV23-1 to TRBJ1-4, with D possibly matching TRBD1 (6 bases). TRBV23-1 counts as an open reading frame of uncertain function. Trimming took 8 bases from V and 2 from J, leaving 9 bases between them. The CDR3 totals 13 residues. This chain's CDR3 is CASETGTNEKLFF. CDR3 DNA: TGCGCCAGCGAAACAGGGACTAATGAAAAACTGTTTTTT.

Points on this clone: One end of the junction does not line up with germline, which may come from a read error. The chain carries TRBV10-3 and TRBJ2-1, with 7 bases aligning to TRBD2. The CDR3 totals 12 residues. In germline, CDR1 is ENHRY, CDR2 SYGVKD. CDR3 region: CAIRTSRNEQLF. CDR3 coding DNA: TGTGCCATCAGGACTAGCCGCAATGAGCAGCTCTTC.

This rearrangement joins TRBV5-1 to TRBJ2-2, with a possible D match to TRBD1 (6 bases). Germline V gene data show CDR1 as SGHRS and CDR2 as YFSETQ. The CDR3 extends over 15 amino acids. The V gene lost 6 bases and the J gene lost 0 bases, with 12 bases spanning the gap. DNA of the CDR3: TGCGCCAGCACTTACAGGGACCCGAACACCGGGGAGCTGTTTTTT. Its protein product is CASTYRDPNTGELFF.

The rearrangement links TRBV7-8 to TRBJ2-5; TRBD1 matches 8 bases. Trimming took 1 base from V and 2 from J; bases not matched to a gene: 9. This CDR3 is built from 17 residues. The germline CDR1 and CDR2 sequences are SGHVS and FQNEAQ. Written as DNA, the CDR3 is TGTGCCAGCAGCTTAGGCTACAGGGGGTTGGGTCAAGAGACCCAGTACTTC. Protein product: CASSLGYRGLGQETQYF.

The rearrangement joins TRBV5-1 to TRBJ2-2; TRBD1 aligns across 8 bases. CDR1 and CDR2 (germline): SGHRS, YFSETQ. The CDR3 covers 16 residues. With 0 bases clipped from V and 1 base from J, the junction kept 2 bases outside the gene matches. As DNA, the CDR3 is TGCGCCAGCAGCTTGGACGGACAGGGGAACACCGGGGAGCTGTTTTTT. The encoded protein is CASSLDGQGNTGELFF.

This chain uses TRBV5-6 with TRBJ2-1, with D perhaps assigned TRBD1 or TRBD2 (6 bases each). V lost 4 bases to trimming and J lost 0 bases, with 14 bases between them. The CDR3 contains 16 residues. Per germline, CDR1 SGHDT and CDR2 YYEEEE. CDR3 sequence: CASSLRGGHSYNEQFF. CDR3 nucleotides: TGTGCCAGCAGCCTTCGAGGGGGGCACTCCTACAATGAGCAGTTCTTC.

The V call is TRBV6-5, the J call TRBJ1-2; the D is unclear. The CDR3 has 15 amino acids. Per the germline V gene, CDR1 is MNHEY and CDR2 is SVGAGI. V was shortened by 4 bases and J by 0 bases, with 12 bases between the two germline ends. CDR3 amino acids: CASSSQDRPNYGYTF. CDR3 bases: TGTGCCAGCAGTTCCCAGGACCGGCCTAACTATGGCTACACCTTC.

In the case of this clone: A much larger clonotype is one base distant, so this may be a read error. The chain is built from TRBV7-9 and TRBJ2-3; D remains ambiguous. The CDR3 contains 12 residues. The germline CDR1 and CDR2 sequences are SEHNR and FQNEAQ (reference sequence). Trimming took 5 bases from V and 2 from J, leaving 5 bases between them. The CDR3: CASSATTDTQYF. The CDR3 DNA reads TGTGCCAGCAGCGCCACCACAGATACGCAGTATTTT.

This chain joins TRBV30 and TRBJ2-3, with D possibly being TRBD1 or TRBD2 (5 bases each). Trimming took 5 bases from V and 1 from J, leaving 16 bases between them. This CDR3 has 15 residues. The germline V gene encodes CDR1 GTSNPN and CDR2 SVGIG (reference sequence). The CDR3 bases are TGTGCCTGGGACGTTGGGGGATCCCGCACAGATACGCAGTATTTT. Translating it yields CAWDVGGSRTDTQYF.

The rearrangement joins TRBV4-3 to TRBJ1-4; D is perhaps TRBD1 (5 bases). This CDR3 comprises 12 residues. CDR1 and CDR2 from the germline V gene are LGHNA and YSLEER. The V and J ends lost 0 bases and 14 bases respectively, with 10 bases between them. The chain's CDR3 is CASSQDRDRLFF. The DNA for the CDR3 is TGCGCCAGCAGCCAAGATAGGGACCGGCTGTTTTTT.

The gene calls are TRBV6-5 and TRBJ2-2, with 7 positions matching TRBD2. The CDR3 loop spans 15 amino acids. Germline trimming cut 6 bases from V and 6 bases from J; bases unmatched to any gene: 10. The germline V gene has CDR1 MNHEY and CDR2 SVGAGI. This CDR3 is CASSPPRGKAGELFF. The CDR3 DNA is TGTGCCAGCAGCCCCCCGCGGGGGAAGGCCGGGGAGCTGTTTTTT.